The clone carrying this T cell receptor (beta chain) was seen many times. The target antigen is unknown. This entry comes from a study of blood T cells in healthy people across ages. Isolation yielded PBMCs, at least 7 million per sample, in every case. Germline loops: CDR1 WSHSY, CDR2 SAAADI. The V gene lost 7 bases and the J gene lost 4 bases, with 11 bases spanning the gap. This CDR3 comprises 13 residues. General study results and limits: Getting older went along with TCR beta diversity per million T cells dropping roughly linearly. PBMC samples, being unsorted, prevented any conclusive comparison of naive and antigen-experienced cells.

Together with a sample-barcoded 5' primer, a J-beta primer mix was included in a second PCR lasting about 7 to 11 cycles. TCRdb re-called the 5' RACE reads with MiXCR, one entry per CDR3 protein. The sample gives hundreds of thousands of distinct CDR3 sequences, over 40% of which show up once; about 14% is in the top ten. The sequence was collected from a woman aged 80 or over in good health. The V call is TRBV10-2, the J call TRBJ1-5, with no clear D. The sample comprised blood. This CDR3 is CASTLNGNQPQHF. CDR3 coding DNA: TGCGCCAGCACCTTAAATGGAAATCAGCCCCAGCATTTT.